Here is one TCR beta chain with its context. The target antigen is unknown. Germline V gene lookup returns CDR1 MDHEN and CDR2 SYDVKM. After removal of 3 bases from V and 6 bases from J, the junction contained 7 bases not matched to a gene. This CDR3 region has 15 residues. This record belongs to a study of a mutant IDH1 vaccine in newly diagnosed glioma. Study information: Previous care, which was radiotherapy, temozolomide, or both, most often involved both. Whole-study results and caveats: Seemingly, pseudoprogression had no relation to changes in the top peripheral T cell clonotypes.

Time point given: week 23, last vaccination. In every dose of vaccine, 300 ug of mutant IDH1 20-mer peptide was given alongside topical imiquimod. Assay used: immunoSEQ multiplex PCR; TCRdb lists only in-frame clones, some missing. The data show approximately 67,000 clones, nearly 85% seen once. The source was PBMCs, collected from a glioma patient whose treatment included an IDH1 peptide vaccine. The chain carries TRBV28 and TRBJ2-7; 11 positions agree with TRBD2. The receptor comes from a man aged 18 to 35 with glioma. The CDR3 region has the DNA TGTGCCAGCAGTTTCCATAGCGGGGGGGCTGGCGAGCAGTACTTC. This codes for CASSFHSGGAGEQYF.